Presented here are 29 T cell receptor beta chains from one specimen sequenced in a study of CD8+CD57+ T cells in acquired aplastic anemia. CD8+CD57+ cell expansion, shown by flow cytometry, had occurred in the patients selected for sequencing. Genomic DNA, the template, was used for profiling of the TCR beta VDJ and CDR3. TCRdb called the reads again in MiXCR, with one record for every CDR3 protein. The data hold 260,000 or so distinct CDR3 sequences, with roughly 80% observed a single time. The sequenced sample was sorted CD4+, CD8+, or CD8+CD57+ T cells (not recorded which) from PBMCs. The receptors were gathered from a human donor with aplastic anemia.

The rearrangement uses TRBV7-2 and TRBJ1-6; 8 bases agree with TRBD1. After removal of 3 bases from V and 13 bases from J, the junction contained 14 bases not matched to a gene. Looked up from germline, CDR1 is SGHTA and CDR2 is FQGNSA. The CDR3 has 16 amino acids. The CDR3 loop is CASSLAGGADYGPLHF. The CDR3 bases are TGTGCCAGCAGCTTGGCAGGGGGCGCCGACTATGGCCCCCTCCACTTT. The whole variable domain, remainder taken from reference TRBV7-2 and TRBJ1-6, is GAGVSQSPSNKVTEKGKDVELRCDPISGHTALYWYRQSLGQGLEFLIYFQGNSAPDKSGLPSDRFSAERTGGSVSTLTIQRTQQEDSAVYLCASSLAGGADYGPLHFGNGTRLTVT.

With respect to this clonotype: Mismatch with germline at one junction end may stem from a read error. The chain carries TRBV7-8 and TRBJ1-6; the D gene is possibly TRBD1 (5 bases). The CDR3 loop spans 16 amino acids. Germline CDR1 reads SGHVS; CDR2 reads FQNEAQ. This chain's CDR3 is CASSLGEGPYNSSLHF. As DNA, the CDR3 is TGTGCCAGCAGCTTGGGGGAGGGCCCCTATAATTCATCCCTCCACTTT.

This clonotype was detected a few times. The limits of the CDR3 on the DNA are not certain, so only TCRdb's listed CDR3 is given. The CDR3 sequence: CASSLERDGIVDGYTF. V is TRBV2 and J is TRBJ1-2; TRBD1 is taken as the D call from the table, unchecked against the DNA. The CDR3 adds up to 16 amino acids, both ends counted. The germline gives CDR1 SNHLY, CDR2 FYNNEI.

Comments on this clonotype: The CDR3 does not end in the conserved phenylalanine or tryptophan, so this is likely a read error. No DNA is shown, since the ends of the CDR3 on it are uncertain; the CDR3 is the one TCRdb lists. This chain's CDR3 is CASGFGPGELFFG. The genes are TRBV7-9 and TRBJ2-3; the table names TRBD1, a call not compared with the DNA. The CDR3 length equals 13 residues, ends included. Per germline, CDR1 SEHNR and CDR2 FQNEAQ (reference sequence).

This clonotype appeared a few times. It may be a read error: a sequence one base away is much more abundant. The CDR3 loop reads CASSLDLTGNNEQFF. In DNA form, the CDR3 reads TGTGCCAGCAGCTTAGATCTGACAGGGAACAATGAGCAGTTCTTC. The chain employs TRBV5-1 and TRBJ2-1, with 7 nucleotides matching TRBD1. Germline CDR1 and CDR2: SGHRS and YFSETQ. The length of the CDR3 is 15 residues.

There are a few counts of this clonotype. The gene calls are TRBV7-2 and TRBJ2-3; no clear D gene. V was trimmed by 0 bases and J by 3 bases, leaving 1 base between them. Germline V lookup: CDR1 SGHTA, CDR2 FQGNSA. The CDR3 extends over 12 amino acids. The CDR3 bases are TGTGCCAGCAGCTTAGCGACAGATACGCAGTATTTT. Its translation: CASSLATDTQYF. The entire variable domain, with the rest obtained from reference TRBV7-2 and TRBJ2-3, is as follows: GAGVSQSPSNKVTEKGKDVELRCDPISGHTALYWYRQSLGQGLEFLIYFQGNSAPDKSGLPSDRFSAERTGGSVSTLTIQRTQQEDSAVYLCASSLATDTQYFGPGTRLTVL.

About this clonotype: No conserved phenylalanine or tryptophan is present at the end of the CDR3, so a read error is the likely explanation. The DNA is left out, because the CDR3 cannot be placed on it with certainty; the CDR3 is given as TCRdb lists it. J is TRBJ2-3 and V is TRBV7-2; whether TRBD2, the table's D call, matches the DNA was not checked. CDR1 and CDR2 from the germline V gene are SGHTA and FQGNSA. The CDR3 extends over 14 residues, inclusive of both ends. This CDR3 is CASSLAGSRSRKDI.

The sample holds a few counts of this clonotype. This CDR3 is missing its conserved last phenylalanine or tryptophan, likely due to a read error. Because the CDR3's place on the DNA is in doubt, the DNA is left out and the CDR3 is given as listed by TCRdb. CDR3 in amino acids: CASSWGGGSNYGY. The chain recombines TRBV7-9 with TRBJ2-3; the table names TRBD2, a call not compared with the DNA. The CDR3 length is 13 residues, termini included. The germline V gene has CDR1 SEHNR and CDR2 FQNEAQ (reference sequence).

Worth noting for this clonotype: One junction end disagrees with the germline gene, perhaps due to a read error. The chain carries TRBV7-4 and TRBJ1-1; D uncertain. Per the germline V gene, CDR1 is SGHVT and CDR2 is SQSDAQ. The CDR3 has 15 residues. DNA for the CDR3: TGTGCCAGCAGCCTAGCGGTGATAGCCAATGCTCAAGTCTTCTTT. Its translation is CASSLAVIANAQVFF.

About this clonotype itself: The junction differs from germline at one of its ends, possibly a read error. J is TRBJ2-1 and V is TRBV7-2; TRBD2 might be the D (5 bases). This CDR3 is built from 16 residues. Germline CDR1 and CDR2: SGHTA and FQGNSA. CDR3 sequence (DNA): TGTGCCAGCAACTTAACGAAGCGGAGTTACTACAATGAGCAGTTCTTC. It encodes CASNLTKRSYYNEQFF.

The chain has TRBV15 and TRBJ2-5, with a possible D match to TRBD1 (5 bases). V was clipped by 1 base and J by 11 bases, with 17 bases between them. The CDR3 runs to 14 residues. The V gene's germline CDR1 is LNHNV and CDR2 YYDKDF (reference sequence). In DNA form, the CDR3 reads TGTGCCACCAGCAGAGGGGGCCTACAAGAGAAGCAGTACTTC. Its translation: CATSRGGLQEKQYF.

This clonotype was counted ten times or more. This rearrangement joins TRBV9 to TRBJ2-7; D gene uncertain. Deletions cut 0 bases from V and 9 bases from J, with 10 bases between. Germline V gene lookup returns CDR1 SGDLS and CDR2 YYNGEE. CDR3 length equals 12 residues. This chain's CDR3 is CASSVGSDTQYV. Written as DNA, the CDR3 is TGTGCCAGCAGCGTAGGGTCAGATACGCAGTACGTC.

In the case of this clonotype: This is likely a read error, given that the CDR3 carries no conserved phenylalanine or tryptophan at its end. It is unclear where the CDR3 begins or ends on the DNA, so no DNA is shown, and the CDR3 is as TCRdb lists it. The chain uses TRBV2 and TRBJ2-2; the table's D gene call, TRBD2, was not cross checked with the DNA. Both ends counted, the CDR3 spans 16 residues. Germline V lookup: CDR1 SNHLY, CDR2 FYNNEI. The CDR3 reads CASSPGTDASSTSGRS.

The chain links TRBV5-4 to TRBJ1-1; D gene unclear. Germline loops: CDR1 SGHNT, CDR2 YYREEE (reference sequence). The CDR3 is 12 residues long. The ends were cut back, 4 bases at V and 5 bases at J, with 9 bases in the middle. In DNA, the CDR3 is TGTGCCAGCAGCATGGTCTCTACTGAAGCTTTCTTT. As protein: CASSMVSTEAFF.

With regard to this clonotype: The conserved final phenylalanine or tryptophan is absent from the CDR3, which likely points to a read error. The genes are TRBV2 and TRBJ1-2; D possibly corresponds to TRBD1 (6 bases). The CDR3 consists of 15 residues. Germline V lookup: CDR1 SNHLY, CDR2 FYNNEI. V lost 8 bases and J lost 11, with 27 bases in between. The CDR3 sequence is CASGWGGTENQYYTP. CDR3 sequence (DNA): TGTGCCAGCGGGTGGGGGGGCACAGAAAACCAGTATTACACCCCC.

The V gene is TRBV9, the J gene TRBJ2-3, with 11 bases identical to TRBD2. The CDR3 length is 16 residues. Germline V CDR1 and CDR2: SGDLS, YYNGEE. The V and J ends lost 2 bases and 9 bases, in that order; junction bases with no gene match: 11. The CDR3 region is CASSVGTSGLGATQYF. As DNA, the CDR3 is TGTGCCAGCAGCGTCGGGACTAGCGGATTAGGTGCGACGCAGTATTTT.

As concerns this clonotype: One end of the junction varies from germline; a read error may be responsible. V gene TRBV2 combines with J gene TRBJ1-1; no clear D gene. This CDR3 has 14 residues. CDR1 and CDR2 from the germline V gene are SNHLY and FYNNEI. CDR3 nucleotide sequence: TGTGCCAGCAGCGATGGGGAGGTCCTTAAGGAAGTTTTCTTT. Protein: CASSDGEVLKEVFF.

The count of this clonotype is one. The chain combines TRBV7-2 with TRBJ1-2; weak D call: TRBD1 (6 bases). Deletions cut 5 bases from V and 11 bases from J, with 27 bases between. Germline lookup yields CDR1 SGHTA and CDR2 FQGNSA. This CDR3 is 16 amino acids long. CDR3 residues: CASSRRGTSTYNEYTF. In DNA, the CDR3 is TGTGCCAGCAGCAGGAGGGGGACTAGCACATACAATGAGTACACCTTC.

This chain uses TRBV2 with TRBJ2-3; a possible D gene is TRBD2 (6 bases). This CDR3 is 14 amino acids long. Germline V gene lookup returns CDR1 SNHLY and CDR2 FYNNEI. Trimming shortened V by 6 bases and J by 6 bases, and 16 bases separated the two germline ends. CDR3 nucleotides: TGTGCCAGCAGCTTCGCGGGACGTCTCGATACGCAGTATTTT. It encodes CASSFAGRLDTQYF.

Only a few counts were recorded for this clonotype. The chain links TRBV2 to TRBJ1-1, with D perhaps matching TRBD1 (6 bases). This CDR3 is 15 amino acids long. The V gene lost 8 bases and the J gene lost 1 base, with 17 bases spanning the gap. CDR1 and CDR2 (germline): SNHLY, FYNNEI. CDR3 residues: CASGDVGGANTEAFF. As DNA, the CDR3 is TGTGCCAGCGGGGACGTGGGGGGGGCGAACACTGAAGCTTTCTTT.

The chain is built from TRBV5-4 and TRBJ2-5, with D possibly TRBD2 on 6 matching bases. Trimming cost V 8 bases and J 4 bases, with 21 bases left between them. The CDR3 is 15 residues long. Looked up from germline, CDR1 is SGHNT and CDR2 is YYREEE (reference sequence). The CDR3 region is CASSIASAWGETQYF. The DNA of the CDR3 is TGTGCCAGTAGTATAGCTAGCGCCTGGGGAGAGACCCAGTACTTC. The whole variable domain, filled in from reference TRBV5-4 and TRBJ2-5, reads ETGVTQSPTHLIKTRGQQVTLRCSSQSGHNTVSWYQQALGQGPQFIFQYYREEENGRGNFPPRFSGLQFPNYSSELNVNALELDDSALYLCASSIASAWGETQYFGPGTRLLVL.

This clonotype was found once. A junction boundary mismatches the germline segment, possibly from a read error. The gene calls are TRBV7-9 and TRBJ2-7, with D tentatively TRBD1 or TRBD2 (5 bases each). Germline CDR1 SEHNR, CDR2 FQNEAQ (reference sequence). The CDR3 consists of 14 residues. The CDR3 sequence: CASSFQRRGDDDEF. The CDR3 nucleotides read TGTGCCAGCAGCTTTCAAAGAAGAGGGGACGACGATGAGTTC.

Remarks on this clonotype: The junction differs from germline at one of its ends, possibly a read error. The chain uses TRBV2 and TRBJ1-1, with D maybe TRBD1 (5 bases). The CDR3 runs 15 residues. Germline V lookup: CDR1 SNHLY, CDR2 FYNNEI. In DNA form, the CDR3 reads TGTGCCAGCAGTGAAGAGCTCACAGGTAACACTGAAGCGTTGTTT. Residues: CASSEELTGNTEALF.

This clonotype was counted once. This chain joins TRBV25-1 and TRBJ2-7, with D tentatively TRBD2 (6 bases). Per the germline V gene, CDR1 is MGHDK and CDR2 is SYGVNS. This CDR3 is built from 15 residues. V lost 5 bases to trimming and J lost 1 base, with 15 bases between them. This chain's CDR3 is CASSTGDWPSYEQYF. For the CDR3, the DNA is TGTGCCAGCAGTACGGGGGACTGGCCTTCCTACGAGCAGTACTTC.

The rearrangement links TRBV7-2 to TRBJ2-7, with a possible D match to TRBD1 (6 bases). CDR1 and CDR2 (germline): SGHTA, FQGNSA. Trimming removed 1 base at V and 7 bases at J, with 20 bases between. This CDR3 is built from 16 residues. The CDR3 nucleotides read TGTGCCAGCAGCTTAGATCTGACAGGTCGCCCCTCGGAGCAGTACGTC. As protein: CASSLDLTGRPSEQYV.

This clonotype was seen only once. A junction end diverges from the germline sequence, so it may reflect a read error. The chain is built from TRBV7-9 and TRBJ2-3; 8 bases match TRBD2. Germline CDR1 and CDR2: SEHNR and FQNEAQ (reference sequence). The length of the CDR3 is 14 residues. CDR3 sequence: CASSFTSGTDSSSF. In DNA form, the CDR3 reads TGTGCCAGCAGCTTTACTAGCGGTACGGACAGTTCTTCTTTT.

The chain recombines TRBV7-9 with TRBJ2-3, with D unclear. Trimming shortened V by 6 bases and J by 5 bases, and 12 bases separated the two germline ends. Germline lookup yields CDR1 SEHNR and CDR2 FQNEAQ (reference sequence). There are 13 residues in the CDR3. The DNA of the CDR3 is TGTGCCAGCAGGGACGAAGGAAGAGATACGCAGTATTTT. Encoded protein: CASRDEGRDTQYF. Supplemented by reference TRBV7-9 and TRBJ2-3, the full variable domain reads DTGVSQNPRHKITKRGQNVTFRCDPISEHNRLYWYRQTLGQGPEFLTYFQNEAQLEKSRLLSDRFSAERPKGSFSTLEIQRTEQGDSAMYLCASRDEGRDTQYFGPGTRLTVL.

V is TRBV11-3 and J is TRBJ2-1; D gene unclear. Trimming took off 0 bases at V and 0 bases at J, with 6 bases between the two ends. Germline V CDR1 and CDR2: SGHNT, YENEEA. The CDR3 has 15 amino acids. CDR3 in DNA: TGTGCCAGCAGCTTAGATCCGATCTCCTACAATGAGCAGTTCTTC. It is translated as CASSLDPISYNEQFF.

The chain has TRBV12-3 or TRBV12-4 and TRBJ1-2, with no clear D. This CDR3 contains 13 residues. V was shortened by 8 bases and J by 7 bases, with 17 bases between the two germline ends. CDR3 DNA sequence: TGTGCCAGCGCTCTAGGCCTTGCAGGTGGCTACACCTTC. It codes for CASALGLAGGYTF.